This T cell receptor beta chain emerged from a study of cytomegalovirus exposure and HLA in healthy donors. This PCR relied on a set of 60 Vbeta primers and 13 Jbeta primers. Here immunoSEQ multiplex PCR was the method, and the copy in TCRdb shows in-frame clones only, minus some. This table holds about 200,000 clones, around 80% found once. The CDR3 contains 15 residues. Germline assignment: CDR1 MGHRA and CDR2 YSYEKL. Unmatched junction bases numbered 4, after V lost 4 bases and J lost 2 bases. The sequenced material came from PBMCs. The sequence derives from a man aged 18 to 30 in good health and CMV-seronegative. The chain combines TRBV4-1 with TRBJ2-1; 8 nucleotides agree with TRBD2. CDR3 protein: CASSRPGGPYNEQFF. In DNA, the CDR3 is TGCGCCAGCAGCCGACCGGGGGGGCCCTACAATGAGCAGTTCTTC.